Below, 21 T cell receptor beta chains from the same sample are listed, as sequenced in a study of cytomegalovirus exposure and HLA in healthy donors. A multiplex PCR was run with 60 Vbeta primers and 13 Jbeta primers. Produced via immunoSEQ multiplex PCR; TCRdb's table is partial and in-frame only. The data hold 100,000 to 150,000 clones, with roughly 10% observed a single time. Input material: PBMCs. The receptors were gathered from a woman under 30 in good health and CMV-seropositive.

The J gene is TRBJ2-7, the V gene TRBV27; 7 bases align to TRBD2. Trimming cost V 3 bases and J 3 bases; bases outside gene matches: 5. The CDR3 has 14 amino acids. Per germline, CDR1 MNHEY and CDR2 SMNVEV (reference sequence). The DNA for the CDR3 is TGTGCCAGCAGTTTTGGGACTAAAGGCTACGAGCAGTACTTC. Protein sequence: CASSFGTKGYEQYF.

This clone was seen a few times. The gene calls are TRBV10-3 and TRBJ1-5, with 9 bases matching TRBD1. This CDR3 is built from 18 residues. Per the germline V gene, CDR1 is ENHRY and CDR2 is SYGVKD. Germline trimming cut 3 bases from V and 5 bases from J; bases unmatched to any gene: 14. CDR3 amino acids: CAISEWGTGFGGDQPQHF. CDR3 sequence (DNA): TGTGCCATCAGTGAATGGGGGACAGGGTTCGGCGGGGATCAGCCCCAGCATTTT.

This clone was seen a few times. The CDR3 here is CASSLTGKNTGELFF. CDR3 DNA sequence: TGTGCCAGCAGTTTGACAGGGAAGAACACCGGGGAGCTGTTTTTT. V is TRBV27 and J is TRBJ2-2; 7 nucleotides align to TRBD1. CDR3 size: 15 residues. The trim removed 3 bases at V and 1 base at J, leaving 2 bases unmatched. Germline V gives CDR1 MNHEY, CDR2 SMNVEV (reference sequence).

There are a few counts of this clone. The chain employs TRBV7-9 and TRBJ2-7; TRBD1 agrees at 10 bases. CDR1 and CDR2 from the germline V gene are SEHNR and FQNEAQ (reference sequence). The CDR3 runs to 13 residues. The J segment lost 3 bases and the V segment lost 5 bases, leaving 1 base of the junction unmatched. DNA for the CDR3: TGTGCCAGCAGCGGACAGGGGGTCTACGAGCAGTACTTC. Translated: CASSGQGVYEQYF.

CDR3 DNA: TGTGCCTGGACCGTAGCGGGAGGGTCCTACAATGAGCAGTTCTTC. It yields the protein CAWTVAGGSYNEQFF. The chain has TRBV30 and TRBJ2-1; TRBD2 matches at 11 bases. The CDR3 extends over 15 amino acids. The V gene end was trimmed by 4 bases and the J gene end by 1 base; junction bases not matched to a gene: 3. CDR1 is GTSNPN, CDR2 SVGIG, per germline (reference sequence).

The chain carries TRBV5-1 and TRBJ1-1; D call uncertain. CDR3 size: 14 residues. Germline CDR1 and CDR2: SGHRS and YFSETQ. V was shortened by 7 bases and J by 4 bases, with 17 bases between the two germline ends. CDR3: CASSENPGGTEAFF. The CDR3, as DNA: TGCGCCAGCTCCGAGAACCCTGGCGGCACTGAAGCTTTCTTT.

This clone was counted only a few times. The CDR3 DNA follows: TGTGCCAGTTCTACAGGGGGGCCATTCGACTATGGCTACACCTTC. Its protein is CASSTGGPFDYGYTF. The V call is TRBV25-1, the J call TRBJ1-2, with 8 bases fitting TRBD1. Germline V gene sequence: CDR1 MGHDK, CDR2 SYGVNS. The CDR3 has 15 residues. With 9 bases clipped from V and 3 bases from J, the junction kept 12 bases outside the gene matches.

This clone turned up a few times. This chain links TRBV2 with TRBJ1-1; the D is unclear. Germline values: CDR1 SNHLY, CDR2 FYNNEI. The CDR3 extends over 12 amino acids. V gave up 3 bases and J gave up 5 bases, with 7 bases separating them. The CDR3 nucleotides are TGTGCCAGCAGTGAGAGGGAAACTGAAGCTTTCTTT. Encoded protein: CASSERETEAFF.

The V call is TRBV28, the J call TRBJ2-7, with 8 bases identical to TRBD2. CDR1 and CDR2 from the germline V gene are MDHEN and SYDVKM. V shed 8 bases, J shed 6 bases, and the junction held 9 bases outside the gene matches. This CDR3 is built from 13 residues. The CDR3 nucleotides read TGTGCCAGCTTAAGCGGGAGTTGGGCCGAGCAGTACTTC. It is translated as CASLSGSWAEQYF.

This clone was detected a few times. V and J are TRBV9 and TRBJ2-5; TRBD2 matches 9 bases. Germline-derived CDR1 and CDR2 are SGDLS and YYNGEE. The junction had 14 bases not matched to a gene; V was cut back by 4 bases and J by 4 bases. This CDR3 region has 17 residues. The CDR3 loop reads CASSPTRESGRPETQYF. DNA for the CDR3: TGTGCCAGCAGCCCTACCCGCGAAAGCGGGAGGCCAGAGACCCAGTACTTC.

The rearrangement links TRBV2 to TRBJ2-4, with D possibly being TRBD1 (5 bases). Per the germline V gene, CDR1 is SNHLY and CDR2 is FYNNEI. The length of the CDR3 is 14 residues. Deletions cut 6 bases from V and 6 bases from J, with 15 bases between. The CDR3 DNA is TGTGCCAGCAGAACGGGTCCAGGGCTAAACATTCAGTACTTC. Amino acids: CASRTGPGLNIQYF.

This clone was counted a few times. The J gene is TRBJ1-2, the V gene TRBV9; the D is unclear. Trimming took off 2 bases at V and 5 bases at J, with 13 bases between the two ends. The CDR3 loop spans 14 amino acids. Looked up from germline, CDR1 is SGDLS and CDR2 is YYNGEE. In DNA, the CDR3 is TGTGCCAGCAGCGTGGTCTTAGAGGGATATGGCTACACCTTC. As protein: CASSVVLEGYGYTF.

The chain links TRBV28 to TRBJ1-3; no definite D call. Germline V lookup: CDR1 MDHEN, CDR2 SYDVKM. The CDR3 runs to 15 residues. Trimming took off 1 base at V and 2 bases at J, with 9 bases between the two ends. The CDR3 nucleotides are TGTGCCAGCAGTTTATCGTCGGGTGCTGGAAACACCATATATTTT. Translation: CASSLSSGAGNTIYF.

The V call is TRBV4-1, the J call TRBJ1-5; D is uncertain. V lost 0 bases to trimming and J lost 1 base, with 7 bases between them. CDR3 length equals 15 residues. The germline V gene encodes CDR1 MGHRA and CDR2 YSYEKL. The CDR3 DNA is TGCGCCAGCAGCCAAGATGTGGCCAGCAATCAGCCCCAGCATTTT. Protein product: CASSQDVASNQPQHF.

This chain connects TRBV7-8 to TRBJ2-3; D ambiguous. The germline CDR1 and CDR2 sequences are SGHVS and FQNEAQ. The V end lost 7 bases, the J end lost 6 bases, and 14 bases lay between the germline ends. The CDR3 is made up of 13 amino acids. This CDR3 is CASTPHLGDTQYF. CDR3 nucleotides: TGTGCCAGCACCCCTCATTTGGGCGATACGCAGTATTTT.

The V call is TRBV4-1, the J call TRBJ2-5, with D possibly being TRBD1 (6 bases). Germline V gene sequence: CDR1 MGHRA, CDR2 YSYEKL. This CDR3 region has 14 residues. V was trimmed by 3 bases and J by 3 bases, leaving 11 bases between them. The DNA for the CDR3 is TGCGCCAGCAGCCACGGGACAAAAGAAGAGACCCAGTACTTC. This encodes CASSHGTKEETQYF.

This chain uses TRBV7-3 with TRBJ2-1; 8 bases align to TRBD2. Germline CDR1 SGHTA, CDR2 FQGTGA. This CDR3 region has 13 residues. J gave up 8 bases and V 5 bases, and 5 bases lay outside the gene matches. The chain's CDR3 is CASSMGTSHEQFF. Here the CDR3 DNA reads TGTGCCAGCAGCATGGGGACTAGTCATGAGCAGTTCTTC.

V and J are TRBV10-3 and TRBJ2-7, with D hard to call. The germline gives CDR1 ENHRY, CDR2 SYGVKD. Trimming took off 8 bases at V and 1 base at J, with 9 bases between the two ends. The CDR3 consists of 12 residues. CDR3 sequence (DNA): TGTGCCATCGGCACAGATTCCTACGAGCAGTACTTC. Translating it yields CAIGTDSYEQYF.

The sample holds one count of this clone. The chain couples TRBV5-3 to TRBJ1-1; weak D call: TRBD1 (6 bases). TRBV5-3 is flagged as an ORF with uncertain function. Trimming stripped 0 bases from V and 11 bases from J, with 14 bases between. CDR3 length: 13 amino acids. CDR3 in amino acids: CARSLGQVSVAFF. As DNA, the CDR3 is TGTGCCAGAAGCTTGGGACAGGTTAGTGTGGCTTTCTTT.

Worth noting for this clone: This sample also contains other DNA sequences that code for the same CDR3. The chain has TRBV6-5 and TRBJ1-2; D perhaps matches TRBD1 (5 bases). The CDR3 spans 13 residues. The V end lost 0 bases, the J end lost 8 bases, and 10 bases lay between the germline ends. The germline V gene has CDR1 MNHEY and CDR2 SVGAGI. CDR3 sequence (DNA): TGTGCCAGCAGTTACTCGGGGGGAGGAGGCTACACCTTC. Translated, it gives CASSYSGGGGYTF.

This clone was counted only a few times. This chain connects TRBV9 to TRBJ2-7; TRBD1 matches at 9 bases. Germline CDR1 is SGDLS and CDR2 is YYNGEE. The CDR3 contains 14 residues. The junction had 6 bases not matched to a gene; V was cut back by 2 bases and J by 6 bases. The CDR3 here is CASSVGTGPAEQYF. The DNA of the CDR3 is TGTGCCAGCAGCGTCGGGACAGGGCCGGCCGAGCAGTACTTC.